A selection of T cell receptor beta chains follows, all from one sample in a study of cytomegalovirus exposure and HLA in healthy donors. Profiling relied on immunoSEQ multiplex PCR, and the TCRdb table lists in-frame clones only, not all of them. The table has about 150,000 clones, roughly nine tenths seen once. The sample taken for sequencing was PBMCs. These receptors originate from a woman between 18 and 29 years old in good health and CMV-seropositive. The conserved cysteine and the conserved F or W are not part of the CDR3 here. The size of a clone is reported for some rows only, either as once, few or many, or as a class for expanded clones.

cdr3_aa: SVETGEFTEAF; v_call: TRBV29-1; cdr3_length: 11; j_call: TRBJ1-1; clone_size: -
cdr3_aa: ASSKTSGGSYEQY; v_call: TRBV7-2; cdr3_length: 13; j_call: TRBJ2-7; clone_size: -
cdr3_aa: SVATAVGETQY; v_call: TRBV29-1; cdr3_length: 11; j_call: TRBJ2-5; clone_size: -
cdr3_aa: ASSPRTAQETQY; v_call: TRBV9; cdr3_length: 12; j_call: TRBJ2-5; clone_size: -
cdr3_aa: ASSGGLADTDTQY; v_call: TRBV6-5; cdr3_length: 13; j_call: TRBJ2-3; clone_size: -
cdr3_aa: ASRLSNYGYT; v_call: TRBV25-1; cdr3_length: 10; j_call: TRBJ1-2; clone_size: -
cdr3_aa: ASSERVGEQY; v_call: TRBV6-1; cdr3_length: 10; j_call: TRBJ2-7; clone_size: -
cdr3_aa: ASSQEIVDTQY; v_call: TRBV4-2; cdr3_length: 11; j_call: TRBJ2-3; clone_size: -
cdr3_aa: ASSQGPGYGYT; v_call: TRBV14; cdr3_length: 11; j_call: TRBJ1-2; clone_size: many
cdr3_aa: ASSQTFIREAKNIQY; v_call: TRBV4-1; cdr3_length: 15; j_call: TRBJ2-4; clone_size: once
cdr3_aa: ASRKDRPSGGYT; v_call: TRBV11-2; cdr3_length: 12; j_call: TRBJ1-2; clone_size: -
cdr3_aa: ASSLGTSDEQY; v_call: TRBV7-6; cdr3_length: 11; j_call: TRBJ2-7; clone_size: -
cdr3_aa: ATTRLAAIGTQY; v_call: TRBV19; cdr3_length: 12; j_call: TRBJ2-3; clone_size: -
cdr3_aa: ASSSWDRGTQY; v_call: TRBV5-4; cdr3_length: 11; j_call: TRBJ2-5; clone_size: few
cdr3_aa: ASSIEYNEQF; v_call: TRBV19; cdr3_length: 10; j_call: TRBJ2-1; clone_size: -
cdr3_aa: ASGHRQGSYEQY; v_call: TRBV12-5; cdr3_length: 12; j_call: TRBJ2-7; clone_size: -
cdr3_aa: ASSRDMKEKLF; v_call: TRBV5-5; cdr3_length: 11; j_call: TRBJ1-4; clone_size: -
cdr3_aa: ASRTGGTNTEAF; v_call: TRBV6-5; cdr3_length: 12; j_call: TRBJ1-1; clone_size: -
cdr3_aa: AWSRTSGLYNEQF; v_call: TRBV30; cdr3_length: 13; j_call: TRBJ2-1; clone_size: -
cdr3_aa: ASTETVGKGGPYEQY; v_call: TRBV7-2; cdr3_length: 15; j_call: TRBJ2-7; clone_size: -
cdr3_aa: ASSQDGRGQETQY; v_call: TRBV4-1; cdr3_length: 13; j_call: TRBJ2-5; clone_size: -
cdr3_aa: ASSLVAATRSTDTQY; v_call: TRBV11-2; cdr3_length: 15; j_call: TRBJ2-3; clone_size: -
cdr3_aa: ASSIWIGERGNEQF; v_call: TRBV19; cdr3_length: 14; j_call: TRBJ2-1; clone_size: -
cdr3_aa: ASSRQGETQY; v_call: TRBV6-5; cdr3_length: 10; j_call: TRBJ2-5; clone_size: -
cdr3_aa: ASSLKGGAYNEQF; v_call: TRBV7-2; cdr3_length: 13; j_call: TRBJ2-1; clone_size: -
cdr3_aa: ASSPRQGPNTEAF; v_call: TRBV11-2; cdr3_length: 13; j_call: TRBJ1-1; clone_size: -
cdr3_aa: ASKQEGQGIYGYT; v_call: TRBV7-2; cdr3_length: 13; j_call: TRBJ1-2; clone_size: -
cdr3_aa: ASSTQGYADTQY; v_call: TRBV5-6; cdr3_length: 12; j_call: TRBJ2-3; clone_size: -
cdr3_aa: SLKSELEQY; v_call: TRBV20-1; cdr3_length: 9; j_call: TRBJ2-7; clone_size: -
cdr3_aa: ASSEYRSNYGYT; v_call: TRBV2; cdr3_length: 12; j_call: TRBJ1-2; clone_size: -
cdr3_aa: ATRQGNQPQH; v_call: TRBV27; cdr3_length: 10; j_call: TRBJ1-5; clone_size: few